The subject of this entry is one T cell receptor (beta chain). V lost 5 bases to trimming and J lost 6 bases, with 10 bases between them. The CDR3 runs to 12 residues. CDR1 and CDR2 (germline): SGHAT, FQNNGV. Measured with immunoSEQ multiplex PCR; TCRdb has only the in-frame clones, and not every one. The sample has 1,500,000 or so clones; less than 99% are singletons. This entry is derived from a study of shared clonotypes between healthy human individuals. The sequence came from a man aged 30 to 39 in good health. The sequencing input was naive CD4+ T cells sorted from blood. Documented subset: CD45RA+ positively selected. V and J are TRBV11-2 and TRBJ1-1; D remains unclear. The DNA for the CDR3 is TGTGCCAGCAGCCGCAGTCTTTCTGAAGCTTTCTTT. Its protein is CASSRSLSEAFF.